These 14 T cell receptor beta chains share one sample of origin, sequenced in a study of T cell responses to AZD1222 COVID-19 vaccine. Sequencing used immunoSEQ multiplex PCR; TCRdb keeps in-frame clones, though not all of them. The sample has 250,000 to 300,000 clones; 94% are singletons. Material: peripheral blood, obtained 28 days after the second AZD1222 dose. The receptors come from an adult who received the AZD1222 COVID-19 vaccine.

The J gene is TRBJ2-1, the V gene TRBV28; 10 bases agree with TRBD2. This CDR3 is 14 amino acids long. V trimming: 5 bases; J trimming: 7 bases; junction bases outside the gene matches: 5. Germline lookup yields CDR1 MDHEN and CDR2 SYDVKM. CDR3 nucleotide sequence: TGTGCCAGCAGTCGACTAGCGGGTTGGAATGAGCAGTTCTTC. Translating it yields CASSRLAGWNEQFF.

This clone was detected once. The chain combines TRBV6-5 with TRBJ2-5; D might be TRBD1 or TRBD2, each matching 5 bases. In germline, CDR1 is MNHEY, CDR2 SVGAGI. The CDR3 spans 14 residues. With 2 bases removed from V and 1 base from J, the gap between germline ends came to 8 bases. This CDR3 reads CASSYGGVQETQYF. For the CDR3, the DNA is TGTGCCAGCAGTTACGGGGGAGTCCAAGAGACCCAGTACTTC.

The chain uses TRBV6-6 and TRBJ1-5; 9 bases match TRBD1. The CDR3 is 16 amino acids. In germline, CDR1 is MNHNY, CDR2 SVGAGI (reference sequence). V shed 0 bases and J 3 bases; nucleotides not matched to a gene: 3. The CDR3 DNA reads TGTGCCAGCAGTTACTCCGGACAGGGGAACAATCAGCCCCAGCATTTT. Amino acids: CASSYSGQGNNQPQHF.

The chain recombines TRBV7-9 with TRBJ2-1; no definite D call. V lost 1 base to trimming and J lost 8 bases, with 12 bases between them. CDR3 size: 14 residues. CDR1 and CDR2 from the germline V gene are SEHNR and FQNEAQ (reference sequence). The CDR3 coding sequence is TGTGCCAGCAGCTTAGGGGCTAGTCTGGATGAGCAGTTCTTC. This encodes CASSLGASLDEQFF.

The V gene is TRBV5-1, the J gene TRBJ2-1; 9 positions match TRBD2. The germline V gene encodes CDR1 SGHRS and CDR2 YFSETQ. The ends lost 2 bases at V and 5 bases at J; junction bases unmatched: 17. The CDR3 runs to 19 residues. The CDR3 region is CASSFSGLAGSYLDNEQFF. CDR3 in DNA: TGCGCCAGCAGCTTTTCGGGGCTAGCGGGGTCCTATTTAGACAATGAGCAGTTCTTC.

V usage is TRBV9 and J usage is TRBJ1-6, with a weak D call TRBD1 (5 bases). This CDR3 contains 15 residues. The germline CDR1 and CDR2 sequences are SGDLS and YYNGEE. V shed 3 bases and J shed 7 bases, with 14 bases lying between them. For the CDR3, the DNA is TGTGCCAGCAGCGCAGGGAGAACTGGAAATTCACCCCTCCACTTT. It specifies CASSAGRTGNSPLHF.

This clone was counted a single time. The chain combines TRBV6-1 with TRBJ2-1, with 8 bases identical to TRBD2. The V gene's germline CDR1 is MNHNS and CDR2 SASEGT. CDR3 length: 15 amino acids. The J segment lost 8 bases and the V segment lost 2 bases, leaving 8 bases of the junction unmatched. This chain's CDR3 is CASSESGTRVDEQFF. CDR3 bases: TGTGCCAGCAGTGAAAGTGGGACTAGGGTCGATGAGCAGTTCTTC.

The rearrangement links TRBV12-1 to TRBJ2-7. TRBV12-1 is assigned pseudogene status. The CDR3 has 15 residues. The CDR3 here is CASSLRDPYTYEQYF. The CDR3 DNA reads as TGTGCCAGCAGCCTCCGGGACCCCTACACCTACGAGCAGTACTTC.

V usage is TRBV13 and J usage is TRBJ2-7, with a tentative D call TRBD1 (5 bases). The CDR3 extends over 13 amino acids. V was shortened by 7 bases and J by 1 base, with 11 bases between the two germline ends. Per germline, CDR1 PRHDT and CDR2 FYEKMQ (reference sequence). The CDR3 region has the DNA TGTGCCAGCAACTCAGGGCGTTCCTACGAGCAGTACTTC. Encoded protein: CASNSGRSYEQYF.

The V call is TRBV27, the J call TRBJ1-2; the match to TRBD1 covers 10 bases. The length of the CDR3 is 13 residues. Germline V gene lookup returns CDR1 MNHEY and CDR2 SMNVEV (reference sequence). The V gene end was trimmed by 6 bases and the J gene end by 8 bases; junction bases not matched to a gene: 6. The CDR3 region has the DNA TGTGCCAGCAGCAAGACAGGGGGCTTCGGCTACACCTTC. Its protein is CASSKTGGFGYTF.

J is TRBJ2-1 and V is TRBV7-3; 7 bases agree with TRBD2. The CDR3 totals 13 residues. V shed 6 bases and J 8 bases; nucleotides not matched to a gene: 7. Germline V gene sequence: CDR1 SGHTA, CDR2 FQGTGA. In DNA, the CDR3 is TGTGCCAGCAGGGAGAGCGGGACCGATGAGCAGTTCTTC. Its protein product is CASRESGTDEQFF.

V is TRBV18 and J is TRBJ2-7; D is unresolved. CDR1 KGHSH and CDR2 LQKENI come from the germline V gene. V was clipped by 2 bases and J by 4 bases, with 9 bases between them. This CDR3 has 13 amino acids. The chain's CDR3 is CASSPVSGYEQYF. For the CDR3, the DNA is TGTGCCAGCTCACCAGTGAGTGGGTACGAGCAGTACTTC.

CDR3 sequence reads: CASSLGQGGSPLHF. CDR3 DNA sequence: TGTGCCAGCAGCTTAGGACAGGGGGGTTCACCCCTCCACTTT. The V and J genes are TRBV13 and TRBJ1-6; TRBD1 aligns across 8 bases. V was pared by 0 bases and J by 9 bases, with 1 base of the junction left unmatched. CDR3 size: 14 residues. From germline, CDR1 is PRHDT and CDR2 FYEKMQ (reference sequence).

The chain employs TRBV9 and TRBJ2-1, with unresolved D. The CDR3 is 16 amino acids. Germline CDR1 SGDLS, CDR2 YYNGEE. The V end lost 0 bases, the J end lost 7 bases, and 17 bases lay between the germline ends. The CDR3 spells CASSVELGRATNEQFF. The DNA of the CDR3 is TGTGCCAGCAGCGTAGAGTTAGGTCGTGCAACGAATGAGCAGTTCTTC.